A selection of T cell receptor beta chains follows, all from one sample in a study of blood T cell repertoires in COVID-19. The data were produced by immunoSEQ multiplex PCR, yet TCRdb's version contains in-frame clones alone and is incomplete. The repertoire holds some 130,000 clones, with about 89% as singletons. The specimen sequenced was peripheral blood. The receptors come from a man aged 60-69 years with COVID-19, enrolled during active disease. Each CDR3 is given with its conserved first and last residue. The order of the fields is D gene, V gene, J gene, CDR3 protein. The D gene is left open where the match is weak.

TRBD1,TRBV3-1/TRBV3-2,TRBJ1-1,CASSPDPDRVFTEAFF
NA,TRBV19,TRBJ1-1,CASSRQGRAEAFF
TRBD1,TRBV5-1,TRBJ2-7,CASSYEALEAGGNEQYF
NA,TRBV21-1,TRBJ1-2,CAPPNGYTF
TRBD1,TRBV7-8,TRBJ1-6,CASRGTGASPLHF
TRBD2,TRBV19,TRBJ2-3,CASSGLAGGRGTDTQYF
TRBD1,TRBV7-9,TRBJ1-2,CASSTRDSWGYTF
NA,TRBV15,TRBJ1-1,CATRRVPSLGTEAFF
TRBD2,TRBV27,TRBJ2-7,CASRTRGLAASYEQYF
TRBD1,TRBV5-4,TRBJ2-2,CASSSYRGLNTGELFF
TRBD2,TRBV7-8,TRBJ2-2,CASSLRLAGANTGELFF
NA,TRBV5-1,TRBJ1-3,CASSFSSGNTIYF
NA,TRBV6-5,TRBJ1-6,CASRPPQGYNSPLHF
NA,TRBV6-5,TRBJ1-1,CASSRPLRGSGEAFF
TRBD1,TRBV6-2/TRBV6-3,TRBJ1-4,CASSYFSRDRGNEKLFF
NA,TRBV4-1,TRBJ2-5,CASSQGIIRETQYF
NA,TRBV7-2,TRBJ2-7,CASSLDARYEQYF
TRBD1,TRBV29-1,TRBJ1-1,CSGRTGTEAFF
NA,TRBV10-2,TRBJ2-5,CASSVLGGNQETQYF
NA,TRBV2,TRBJ2-4,CASSGGGAMENIQYF
NA,TRBV3-1/TRBV3-2,TRBJ1-2,CASSQDQVGRKDYGYTF
NA,TRBV6-2/TRBV6-3,TRBJ2-7,CASSPGGLFLGEQYF
NA,TRBV7-9,TRBJ2-3,CASSLVRGDTQYF
NA,TRBV30,TRBJ2-2,CAWSVGVGELFF
NA,TRBV4-3,TRBJ1-3,CASSQDFFAGNTIYF
NA,TRBV19,TRBJ1-6,CASSIPSSYNSPLHF
TRBD1,TRBV19,TRBJ1-4,CASSIGQAFREKLFF
TRBD1,TRBV11-2,TRBJ1-1,CASSLYRGGSEAFF
NA,TRBV28,TRBJ1-2,CASSSVPGGYGYTF
TRBD1,TRBV30,TRBJ1-1,CAWNKRTGGFEAFF
NA,TRBV7-3,TRBJ2-5,CASSQGGVEETQYF
NA,TRBV19,TRBJ1-5,CASSKRNNQPQHF
NA,TRBV5-4,TRBJ2-3,CASSRGASGQKDTQYF
TRBD2,TRBV4-2,TRBJ2-5,CASSQDFGLAGGQETQYF
TRBD1,TRBV5-4,TRBJ2-7,CASSGGQGSYEQYF
NA,TRBV2,TRBJ1-3,CASGGVAGNTIYF
TRBD1,TRBV7-2,TRBJ1-2,CASSSDRAEYYGYTF
TRBD1,TRBV5-1,TRBJ2-1,CASSLADRDRDEQFF
TRBD2,TRBV9,TRBJ2-5,CASSAPGLAKETQYF
TRBD1,TRBV3-1/TRBV3-2,TRBJ1-1,CASSPRQGGTEAFF
TRBD1,TRBV4-2,TRBJ1-1,CASSQDALQGITEAFF
NA,TRBV12-5,TRBJ1-6,CASGLVSALTFYNSPLHF
NA,TRBV7-8,TRBJ2-3,CASSQPGGSDTQYF
NA,TRBV9,TRBJ2-3,CASSVATAGTDTQYF
NA,TRBV7-8,TRBJ1-5,CASEAFYSNQPQHF
TRBD1,TRBV3-1/TRBV3-2,TRBJ2-7,CASSPYRGRYEQYF
NA,TRBV25-1,TRBJ1-5,CASSESGRSSNQPQHF
NA,TRBV5-6,TRBJ1-2,CASSWPTSFNYGYTF
NA,TRBV6-6,TRBJ1-3,CASSYVAGSGNTIYF
NA,TRBV19,TRBJ1-5,CASSTGTNRNQPQHF
NA,TRBV19,TRBJ1-2,CASRQGEGYGYTF
NA,TRBV5-1,TRBJ1-4,CASSLGAGYEKLFF
NA,TRBV30,TRBJ1-5,CACRDSGQPQHF
TRBD2,TRBV19,TRBJ2-5,CASRPRGTSGQETQYF
NA,TRBV30,TRBJ1-6,CAWSVETDSPLHF
TRBD1,TRBV7-9,TRBJ1-1,CASRPDRGGTEAFF
TRBD1,TRBV6-6,TRBJ1-3,CASRGRDRGPGNTIYF
TRBD2,TRBV15,TRBJ2-7,CATSRLAGGKEQYF